The clone carrying this TCR beta chain was seen a handful of times. Antigen specificity is unknown. Per individual sample, total RNA of at least 5.5 micrograms was extracted. The data stem from a study of blood T cells in healthy people across ages. Combining a sample-barcoded 5' primer with a J-beta primer mix, a second PCR ran for about 6 to 11 cycles. Sequencing recovered at least 2.5 million CDR3-containing paired-end reads from each sample. TCRdb re-called the 5' RACE reads through MiXCR, storing one row per CDR3 protein. Of under 800,000 distinct CDR3 sequences in the sample, under 25% were seen once. The CDR3 runs to 17 residues. Trimming removed 1 base at V and 0 bases at J, with 12 bases between. The germline V gene encodes CDR1 MNHEY and CDR2 SMNVEV (reference sequence). Whole-study findings and limits: PBMCs that were unsorted prevented a conclusive naive versus antigen-experienced comparison.

The TCR comes from an older man in good health. The sequencing input was blood. The V and J genes are TRBV27 and TRBJ2-2; a weak D match, TRBD2 (6 bases). As DNA, the CDR3 is TGTGCCAGCAGTTTATTAAGTAGCGGTTCGAACACCGGGGAGCTGTTTTTT. Protein sequence: CASSLLSSGSNTGELFF.